This entry lists 3 T cell receptor beta chains sequenced from one sample in a study of T cells in Graves' hyperthyroidism and ophthalmopathy. It was RNA transcripts that yielded the amplified TCR beta CDR3 regions. With the HTBI primer set, the TCR CDR3 went through a first round of RT-PCR. Each CDR3 protein gets one entry after TCRdb re-called the multiplex PCR reads with MiXCR. The sample lists approximately 480,000 distinct CDR3 sequences, around 20% occurring once. Sequenced: blood. Receptors originate from a man aged 18 to 29 with Graves' hyperthyroidism.

The chain links TRBV12-3 or TRBV12-4 to TRBJ2-7; the match to TRBD2 covers 14 bases. The ends lost 6 bases at V and 6 bases at J; junction bases unmatched: 7. CDR3 size: 15 residues. The CDR3 sequence: CASSQTSGRAREQYF. For the CDR3, the DNA is TGTGCCAGCAGCCAGACTAGCGGGAGGGCCCGCGAGCAGTACTTC.

This clonotype was counted at least ten times. CDR3 bases: TGCAGCGTTGGGGCCTCACCAGAGACCCAGTACTTC. It specifies CSVGASPETQYF. The V and J genes are TRBV29-1 and TRBJ2-5, with unresolved D. CDR1 is SQVTM, CDR2 ANQGSEA, per germline. The CDR3 is 12 residues long. V shed 4 bases and J shed 4 bases, with 10 bases lying between them. The full variable domain, with the rest looked up from reference TRBV29-1 and TRBJ2-5, is SAVISQKPSRDICQRGTSLTIQCQVDSQVTMMFWYRQQPGQSLTLIATANQGSEATYESGFVIDKFPISRPNLTFSTLTVSNMSPEDSSIYLCSVGASPETQYFGPGTRLLVL.

This clonotype was counted at least ten times. The gene calls are TRBV20-1 and TRBJ2-7, with 12 bases matching TRBD2. Germline CDR1 and CDR2: DFQATT and SNEGSKA (reference sequence). The CDR3 runs to 14 residues. After removal of 3 bases from V and 4 bases from J, the junction contained 4 bases not matched to a gene. The CDR3 here is CSASLAGGPYEQYF. CDR3 DNA sequence: TGCAGTGCTAGTCTAGCGGGGGGGCCTTACGAGCAGTACTTC.